This TCR beta chain was observed in a study of control samples from healthy donors and cancer patients. The CDR3 sequence is 14 residues long. The J segment lost 7 bases and the V segment lost 0 bases, leaving 1 base of the junction unmatched. Per germline, CDR1 SGHNT and CDR2 YYREEE (reference sequence). TCRdb keeps only in-frame clones here, not all; method: immunoSEQ multiplex PCR. The sample has fewer than 300,000 clones, around 80% seen once. The gene calls are TRBV5-4 and TRBJ1-6; 7 nucleotides agree with TRBD1. Sequences were obtained from PBMCs. The sequence came from a woman in her sixties or seventies with lung cancer. CDR3 nucleotides: TGTGCCAGCAGCTTGGAACAGGGGAATTCACCCCTCCACTTT. Translation gives CASSLEQGNSPLHF.